This TCR beta chain originates from a study of response to subunit inactivated influenza vaccine. Study-wide points: The authors suggested that every seasonal influenza vaccination recruits few new T cells.

With 6 bases removed from V and 4 bases from J, the gap between germline ends came to 15 bases. The CDR3 loop spans 13 amino acids. Germline CDR1 DFQATT, CDR2 SNEGSKA (reference sequence). This clonotype was counted only a few times. Its target is not known. TCRdb reprocessed the RT-PCR reads with MiXCR, giving one entry per CDR3 protein. The repertoire holds 450,000 to 600,000 distinct CDR3 sequences, with roughly 7.6% as singletons. The chain employs TRBV20-1 and TRBJ1-2, with D possibly TRBD1 on 5 matching bases. This TCR derives from a man aged 45-69 years who received an inactivated influenza vaccine. The starting material was PBMCs from blood, obtained around 25 months after vaccination. CDR3 nucleotide sequence: TGCAGTGCAAGGACAACTCCTTCCTATGGCTACACCTTC. Encoded protein: CSARTTPSYGYTF.